This T cell receptor (beta chain) was sequenced in a study of T cell changes during pregnancy in multiple sclerosis. Libraries were prepared by immunoSEQ multiplex PCR; TCRdb keeps only in-frame clonotypes and omits some of them. The sample gives tens of thousands of clones, 90% to 95% of which show up once; more than 2% is in the top ten. V lost 3 bases and J 4 bases, leaving 11 bases between the germline ends. Germline assignment: CDR1 SGDLS and CDR2 YYNGEE. The CDR3 contains 15 residues. This receptor was taken from a female donor with multiple sclerosis, enrolled in a pregnancy study. The sample consisted of peripheral blood, taken in the second trimester of pregnancy. The rearrangement uses TRBV9 and TRBJ1-6, with D possibly TRBD1 on 6 matching bases. CDR3 amino acids: CASSEQGLYNSPLHF. CDR3 nucleotides: TGTGCCAGCAGCGAGCAGGGGTTGTATAATTCACCCCTCCACTTT.